The clone carrying this T cell receptor beta chain was counted at least ten times. This record comes from a study of regulatory T cells in long-lasting Graves disease. Sample time point: newly diagnosed GD, antithyroid drugs for less than 3 months. From RNA extracted from PBMCs, the TCR library was made. Both iRepertoire HTBI primers and Arm-PCR of CDR3 regions were used to build the TCR beta libraries. Via MiXCR, TCRdb re-called the multiplex PCR reads, giving one row per CDR3 protein. Counted here are about 210,000 distinct CDR3 sequences, roughly 19% occurring once; the ten biggest clones make up about 12%. This same sample was also taken into another study, of T cells in Graves' hyperthyroidism and ophthalmopathy.

The receptor was derived from a woman in her twenties or thirties with Graves disease. The specimen was peripheral blood mononuclear cells (PBMCs), collected at new diagnosis, from a patient treated with antithyroid drugs.

The CDR3 here is CASSSRLSSYNSPLHF. The CDR3 bases are TGTGCCAGCAGCTCCCGATTAAGCTCCTATAATTCACCCCTCCACTTT. The chain recombines TRBV12-3 or TRBV12-4 with TRBJ1-6; D not certain. V lost 6 bases and J 0 bases, leaving 12 bases between the germline ends. The CDR3 spans 16 residues.